A selection of T cell receptor beta chains follows, all from one sample in a study of OX40 agonist ivuxolimab in advanced cancers. Some clones are missing from TCRdb's copy, which holds only in-frame ones; the method was immunoSEQ multiplex PCR. The sample shows 55,000 to 85,000 clones, just over 85% of them seen only once. This specimen consisted of CD4+ or CD8+ T cells sorted from blood, obtained in a trial of the OX40 agonist ivuxolimab. These receptors originate from an adult with an advanced solid tumor such as melanoma, head and neck, liver or kidney cancer. Each CDR3 is given with its conserved first and last residue. A D gene is named only where the DNA matches it firmly. Clone sizes are given selectively: once, few, many, or a class where the clone is expanded.

CASSSGHQGNTEAFF | TGCGCCAGCAGCTCGGGACACCAAGGGAACACTGAAGCTTTCTTT | once | TRBJ1-1 | TRBV5-1 | 15 | .
CASRHHPNTGELFF | TGTGCCAGCAGACACCATCCGAACACCGGGGAGCTGTTTTTT | . | TRBJ2-2 | TRBV6-5 | 14 | .
CASSLGRGGPETQYF | TGTGCCAGCAGCTTAGGACGGGGCGGGCCAGAGACCCAGTACTTC | . | TRBJ2-5 | TRBV11-3 | 15 | .
CASRPDRVSGYTF | TGTGCCAGTAGACCGGACAGGGTTAGTGGCTACACCTTC | . | TRBJ1-2 | TRBV19 | 13 | TRBD1
CASSLDGGSYEKLFF | TGTGCCAGCAGCTTAGATGGGGGGTCATATGAAAAACTGTTTTTT | . | TRBJ1-4 | TRBV7-9 | 15 | .
CASSTQAGGPDEQYF | TGCGCCAGCAGCACTCAAGCGGGGGGGCCTGACGAGCAGTACTTC | . | TRBJ2-7 | TRBV5-1 | 15 | TRBD2
CASLASSSYNSPLHF | TGTGCCAGCTTAGCATCCAGCTCCTATAATTCACCCCTCCACTTT | few | TRBJ1-6 | TRBV2 | 15 | .
CASSGAPDNEQFF | TGTGCCAGCTCCGGGGCACCCGACAATGAGCAGTTCTTC | few | TRBJ2-1 | TRBV18 | 13 | .
CASSLEGTGTYEQYF | TGCGCCAGCAGCTTGGAGGGGACAGGTACCTACGAGCAGTACTTC | . | TRBJ2-7 | TRBV5-1 | 15 | TRBD1
CASSFPDRGREETQYF | TGTGCCAGCAGTTTCCCGGACAGGGGGCGCGAAGAGACCCAGTACTTC | . | TRBJ2-5 | TRBV28 | 16 | TRBD1
CSVSPSGTDTQYF | TGCAGCGTTTCCCCTAGCGGCACAGATACGCAGTATTTT | . | TRBJ2-3 | TRBV29-1 | 13 | .
CASSEVAGNTDTQYF | TGTGCCAGCAGTGAAGTAGCGGGAAACACAGATACGCAGTATTTT | . | TRBJ2-3 | TRBV2 | 15 | TRBD2
CASSESGTPWQYF | TGCGCCAGCAGTGAGTCGGGGACACCCTGGCAGTACTTC | once | TRBJ2-7 | TRBV10-1 | 13 | .
CASSLEPFLDINVLTF | TGTGCCAGCAGCTTAGAACCCTTTTTGGACATCAACGTCCTGACTTTC | . | TRBJ2-6 | TRBV7-6 | 16 | .
CASSPGGGVPPYGYTF | TGTGCCAGCAGTCCAGGCGGGGGGGTCCCACCCTATGGCTACACCTTC | . | TRBJ1-2 | TRBV7-9 | 16 | .
CASSVVVTANTGELFF | TGTGCCAGCAGCGTAGTAGTGACAGCGAACACCGGGGAGCTGTTTTTT | once | TRBJ2-2 | TRBV9 | 16 | .
CASSQPGADTQYF | TGCGCCAGCAGCCAACCGGGGGCAGATACGCAGTATTTT | once | TRBJ2-3 | TRBV4-3 | 13 | .
CASGATGWTDTQYF | TGTGCCAGCGGGGCCACTGGTTGGACAGATACGCAGTATTTT | once | TRBJ2-3 | TRBV7-3 | 14 | .
CASSLDGRVETQYF | TGTGCCAGCAGCTTAGATGGCAGGGTAGAGACCCAGTACTTC | . | TRBJ2-5 | TRBV11-2 | 14 | .
CSVTGTGAYEQYF | TGCAGCGTAACCGGGACAGGGGCCTACGAGCAGTACTTC | . | TRBJ2-7 | TRBV29-1 | 13 | TRBD1
CASSWTGDYGYTF | TGTGCCAGCAGCTGGACGGGGGACTATGGCTACACCTTC | . | TRBJ1-2 | TRBV7-2 | 13 | .
CASSATGGSGNTIYF | TGTGCCAGCAGCGCGACAGGGGGCTCTGGAAACACCATATATTTT | . | TRBJ1-3 | TRBV7-2 | 15 | TRBD1
CASRTLQGRPEAFF | TGTGCCAGCAGGACCCTGCAGGGTAGACCTGAAGCTTTCTTT | . | TRBJ1-1 | TRBV28 | 14 | .
CASSWGGDTSTDTQYF | TGTGCCAGCAGCTGGGGCGGCGACACTAGCACAGATACGCAGTATTTT | . | TRBJ2-3 | TRBV7-3 | 16 | .